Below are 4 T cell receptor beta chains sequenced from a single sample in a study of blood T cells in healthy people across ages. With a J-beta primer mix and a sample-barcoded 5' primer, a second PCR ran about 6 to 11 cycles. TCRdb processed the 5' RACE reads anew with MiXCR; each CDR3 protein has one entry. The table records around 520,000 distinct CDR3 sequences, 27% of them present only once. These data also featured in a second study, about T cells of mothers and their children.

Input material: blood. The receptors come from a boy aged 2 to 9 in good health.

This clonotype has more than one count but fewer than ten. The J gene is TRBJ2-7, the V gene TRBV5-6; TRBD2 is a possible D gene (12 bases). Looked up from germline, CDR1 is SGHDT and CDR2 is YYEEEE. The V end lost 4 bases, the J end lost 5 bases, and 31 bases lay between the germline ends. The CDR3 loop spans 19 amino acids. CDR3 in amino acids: CASSTGQGGGLAGLDEQYF. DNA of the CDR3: TGTGCCAGCAGCACGGGACAGGGGGGCGGACTAGCGGGATTGGACGAGCAGTACTTC.

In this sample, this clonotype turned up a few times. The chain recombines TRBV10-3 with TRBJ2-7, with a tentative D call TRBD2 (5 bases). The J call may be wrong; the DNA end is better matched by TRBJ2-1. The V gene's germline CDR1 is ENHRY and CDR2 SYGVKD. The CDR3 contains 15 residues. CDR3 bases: TGTGCCATCAGTGAGTCGAAAGGAGGAGGAGGCGCGCAGTTCTTC. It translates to CAISESKGGGGAQFF.

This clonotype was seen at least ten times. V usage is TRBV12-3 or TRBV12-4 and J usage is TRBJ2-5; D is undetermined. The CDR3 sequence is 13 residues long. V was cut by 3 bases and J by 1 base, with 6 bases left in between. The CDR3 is CASSFSVQETQYF. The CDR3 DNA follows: TGTGCCAGCAGTTTTTCCGTCCAAGAGACCCAGTACTTC.

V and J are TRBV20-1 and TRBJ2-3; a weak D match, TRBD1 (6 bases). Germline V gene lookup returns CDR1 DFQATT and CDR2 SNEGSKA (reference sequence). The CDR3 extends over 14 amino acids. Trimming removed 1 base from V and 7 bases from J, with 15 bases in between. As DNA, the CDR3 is TGCAGTGCTAGAGCTGGACAGAGGGGGAATACGCAGTATTTT. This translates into CSARAGQRGNTQYF.